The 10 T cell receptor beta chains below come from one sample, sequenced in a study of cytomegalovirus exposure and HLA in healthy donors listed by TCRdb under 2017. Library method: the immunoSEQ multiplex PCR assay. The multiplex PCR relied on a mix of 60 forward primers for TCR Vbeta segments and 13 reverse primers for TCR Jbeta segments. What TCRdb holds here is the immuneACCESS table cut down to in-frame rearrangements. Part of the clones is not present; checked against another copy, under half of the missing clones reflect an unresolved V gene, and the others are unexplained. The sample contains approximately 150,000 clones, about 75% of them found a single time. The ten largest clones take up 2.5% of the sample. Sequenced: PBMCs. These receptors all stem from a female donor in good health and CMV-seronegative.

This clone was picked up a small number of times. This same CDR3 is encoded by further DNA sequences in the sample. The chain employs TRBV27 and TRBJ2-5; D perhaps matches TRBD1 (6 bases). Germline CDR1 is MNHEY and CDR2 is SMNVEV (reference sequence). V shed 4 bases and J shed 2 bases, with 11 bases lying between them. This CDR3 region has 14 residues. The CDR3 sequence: CASSSRDTQETQYF. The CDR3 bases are TGTGCCAGCAGTTCCCGGGACACACAAGAGACCCAGTACTTC.

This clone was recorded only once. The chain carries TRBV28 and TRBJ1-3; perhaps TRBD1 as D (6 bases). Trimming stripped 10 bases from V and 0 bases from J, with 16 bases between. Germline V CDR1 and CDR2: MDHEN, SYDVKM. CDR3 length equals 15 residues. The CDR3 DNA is TGTGCCACACTTTTGGACAGCAACTCTGGAAACACCATATATTTT. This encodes CATLLDSNSGNTIYF.

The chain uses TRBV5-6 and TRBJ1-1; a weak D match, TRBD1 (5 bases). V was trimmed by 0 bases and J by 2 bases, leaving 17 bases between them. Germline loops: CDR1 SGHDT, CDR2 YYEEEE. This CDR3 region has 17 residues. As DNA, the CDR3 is TGTGCCAGCAGCTTGGTTGGGGCGTCTGGGCGTAACACTGAAGCTTTCTTT. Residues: CASSLVGASGRNTEAFF.

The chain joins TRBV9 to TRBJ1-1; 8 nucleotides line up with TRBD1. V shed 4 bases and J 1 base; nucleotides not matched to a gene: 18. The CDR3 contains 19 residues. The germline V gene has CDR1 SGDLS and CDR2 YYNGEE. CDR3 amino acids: CASSQTRDRPLFGNTEAFF. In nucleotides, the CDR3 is TGTGCCAGCAGCCAAACGAGGGACAGGCCCCTATTCGGGAACACTGAAGCTTTCTTT.

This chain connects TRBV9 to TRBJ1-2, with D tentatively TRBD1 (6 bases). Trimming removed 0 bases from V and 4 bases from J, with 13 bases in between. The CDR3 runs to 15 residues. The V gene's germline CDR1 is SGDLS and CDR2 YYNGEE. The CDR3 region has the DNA TGTGCCAGCAGCGTAGATCCCCAGGGGAGCTATGGCTACACCTTC. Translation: CASSVDPQGSYGYTF.

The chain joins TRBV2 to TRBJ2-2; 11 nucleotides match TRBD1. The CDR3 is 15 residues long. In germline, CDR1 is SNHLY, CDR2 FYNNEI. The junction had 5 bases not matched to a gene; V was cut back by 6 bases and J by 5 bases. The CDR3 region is CASRSRDRGTGELFF. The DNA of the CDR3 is TGTGCCAGCAGGAGCCGGGACAGGGGGACCGGGGAGCTGTTTTTT.

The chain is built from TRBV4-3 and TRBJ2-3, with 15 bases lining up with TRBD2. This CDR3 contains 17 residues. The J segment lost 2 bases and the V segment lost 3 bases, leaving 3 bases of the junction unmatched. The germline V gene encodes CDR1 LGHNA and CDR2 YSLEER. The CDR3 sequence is CASSQGLAGGPTDTQYF. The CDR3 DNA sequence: TGCGCCAGCAGCCAGGGACTAGCGGGGGGCCCCACAGATACGCAGTATTTT.

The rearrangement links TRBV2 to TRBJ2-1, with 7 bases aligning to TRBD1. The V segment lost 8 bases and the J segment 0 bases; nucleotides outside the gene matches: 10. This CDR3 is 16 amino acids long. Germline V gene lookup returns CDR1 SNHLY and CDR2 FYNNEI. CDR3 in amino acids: CASCLSGQSSYNEQFF. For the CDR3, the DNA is TGTGCCAGCTGCCTGTCGGGACAGAGCTCCTACAATGAGCAGTTCTTC.

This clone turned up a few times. The CDR3 DNA sequence: TGTGCCAGCAGTGAGGGAGGAGGGGGCGTCACTGAAGCTTTCTTT. This codes for CASSEGGGGVTEAFF. V is TRBV2 and J is TRBJ1-1, with 7 nucleotides matching TRBD1. CDR3 length: 15 residues. Trimming at V came to 3 bases and at J to 4 bases, leaving 8 bases not matched to a gene. Germline V gene sequence: CDR1 SNHLY, CDR2 FYNNEI.

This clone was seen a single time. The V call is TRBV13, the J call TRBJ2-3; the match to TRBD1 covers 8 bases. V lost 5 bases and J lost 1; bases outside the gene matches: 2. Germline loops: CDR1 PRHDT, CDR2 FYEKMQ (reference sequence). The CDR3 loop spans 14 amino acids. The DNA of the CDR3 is TGTGCCAGCAGCCAGGACAGGGGCACAGATACGCAGTATTTT. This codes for CASSQDRGTDTQYF.